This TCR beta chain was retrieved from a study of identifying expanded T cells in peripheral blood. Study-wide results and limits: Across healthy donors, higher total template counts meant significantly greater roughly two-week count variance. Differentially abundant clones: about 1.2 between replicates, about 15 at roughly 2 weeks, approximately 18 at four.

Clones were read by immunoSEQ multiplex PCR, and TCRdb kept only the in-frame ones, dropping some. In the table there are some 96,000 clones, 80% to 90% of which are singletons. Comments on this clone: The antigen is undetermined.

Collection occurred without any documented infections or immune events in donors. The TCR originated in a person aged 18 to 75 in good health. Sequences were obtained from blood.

For the CDR3, the DNA is TGTGCCAGTAGGCGCAGAAAACTAACTGGGGCCAACGTCCTGACTTTC. It encodes CASRRRKLTGANVLTF. V is TRBV19 and J is TRBJ2-6; D is unclear. The CDR3 consists of 16 residues. Trimming took off 6 bases at V and 2 bases at J, with 14 bases between the two ends. Germline values: CDR1 LNHDA, CDR2 SQIVND (reference sequence).